These 21 T cell receptor beta chains share one sample of origin, sequenced in a study of CD8+ T cells in alopecia areata. Extracted from the samples, RNA was reverse transcribed into cDNA to serve as the sequencing template. Measured with immunoSEQ multiplex PCR; TCRdb has only the in-frame clones, and not every one. The table lists about 200,000 clones, around two fifths of them singletons. Treatment defined: oral pan-JAK inhibitor, 5-10 mg twice daily. The sample in question was CD4+ T cells sorted from blood, obtained between weeks 30 and 35, from a patient treated with tofacitinib. The source is a human donor with alopecia areata.

The chain links TRBV11-3 to TRBJ1-2; D is unclear. The CDR3 has 12 residues. Trimming took off 5 bases at V and 7 bases at J, with 11 bases between the two ends. Germline V gene sequence: CDR1 SGHNT, CDR2 YENEEA. The CDR3 DNA reads TGTGCCAGCAGCCGTGACGGCCGTGGCTACACCTTC. It yields the protein CASSRDGRGYTF.

The chain couples TRBV5-4 to TRBJ1-5, with TRBD1 matching 8 bases. CDR1 is SGHNT and CDR2 is YYREEE in the germline V gene (reference sequence). This CDR3 region has 15 residues. V gave up 4 bases and J gave up 7 bases; unmatched junction bases: 10. CDR3 bases: TGTGCCAGCAGCACCGGGACAGGACGGGAACAGCCCCAGCATTTT. This gives the protein CASSTGTGREQPQHF.

The sample holds a few counts of this clone. The chain recombines TRBV18 with TRBJ1-4, with unresolved D. The CDR3 runs 12 residues. Trimming shortened V by 6 bases and J by 8 bases, and 10 bases separated the two germline ends. Germline loops: CDR1 KGHSH, CDR2 LQKENI. The CDR3 sequence is CASSLAGEKLFF. In DNA, the CDR3 is TGTGCCAGCTCCCTCGCTGGAGAAAAACTGTTTTTT.

This clone was observed a few times. This sequence joins TRBV18 and TRBJ1-5; D is unclear. From germline, CDR1 is KGHSH and CDR2 LQKENI. The length of the CDR3 is 14 residues. With 2 bases removed from V and 5 bases from J, the gap between germline ends came to 10 bases. CDR3 sequence reads: CASSPSGRDQPQHF. The CDR3 coding sequence is TGTGCCAGCTCACCATCAGGTCGGGATCAGCCCCAGCATTTT.

The count of this clone is one. This chain connects TRBV27 to TRBJ1-2; unclear D gene. The CDR3 sequence is 12 residues long. The germline gives CDR1 MNHEY, CDR2 SMNVEV (reference sequence). Trimming took 3 bases from V and 6 from J, leaving 8 bases between them. In DNA, the CDR3 is TGTGCCAGCAGTTTCCGGGGTAATGGCTACACCTTC. Residues: CASSFRGNGYTF.

The CDR3 nucleotides read TGCGCCAGCAGCTTCAGGGCCAGCACAGATACGCAGTATTTT. Encoded protein: CASSFRASTDTQYF. This chain joins TRBV5-1 and TRBJ2-3; possible D gene TRBD1, 5 bases. Looked up from germline, CDR1 is SGHRS and CDR2 is YFSETQ. The ends were cut back, 2 bases at V and 0 bases at J, with 7 bases in the middle. This CDR3 is built from 14 residues.

The rearrangement joins TRBV5-1 to TRBJ1-1; D perhaps matches TRBD1 (5 bases). This CDR3 has 16 residues. V was clipped by 0 bases and J by 4 bases, with 16 bases between them. The germline V gene has CDR1 SGHRS and CDR2 YFSETQ. CDR3 sequence (DNA): TGCGCCAGCAGCTTGGCCTCTGGGAGGGGCGGCACTGAAGCTTTCTTT. Protein sequence: CASSLASGRGGTEAFF.

This clone was seen a few times. The J gene is TRBJ2-6, the V gene TRBV28; TRBD1 matches 8 bases. The CDR3 is 17 residues long. J gave up 0 bases and V 2 bases, and 3 bases lay outside the gene matches. The germline gives CDR1 MDHEN, CDR2 SYDVKM. In nucleotides, the CDR3 is TGTGCCAGCAGTTTAGGGACAGGTGGCTCTGGGGCCAACGTCCTGACTTTC. This translates into CASSLGTGGSGANVLTF.

This sequence joins TRBV4-1 and TRBJ2-7, with TRBD2 matching over 7 bases. Per the germline V gene, CDR1 is MGHRA and CDR2 is YSYEKL. V trimming: 3 bases; J trimming: 2 bases; junction bases outside the gene matches: 13. The CDR3 is 17 residues long. In DNA, the CDR3 is TGCGCCAGCAGCCAGGGCCTAGGGGCGGGAGCCCCCTACGAGCAGTACTTC. Translation gives CASSQGLGAGAPYEQYF.

This chain connects TRBV21-1 to TRBJ2-3. TRBV21-1 is a recognized pseudogene. The CDR3 is 16 amino acids. The CDR3 DNA sequence: TGTGCCAGCAGCAACGCAGCCGCTTTTTCAAACCCTACGCAGTATTTT. Its protein is CASSNAAAFSNPTQYF.

Points on this clone: Other nucleotide sequences from this sample produce the same CDR3. The rearrangement links TRBV19 to TRBJ2-3; D is unresolved. This CDR3 is built from 14 residues. Germline CDR1 is LNHDA and CDR2 is SQIVND (reference sequence). Trimming stripped 1 base from V and 4 bases from J, with 9 bases between. CDR3 nucleotide sequence: TGTGCCAGTAGTATAGGCGGCATTGCAGATACGCAGTATTTT. It specifies CASSIGGIADTQYF.

The chain employs TRBV29-1 and TRBJ1-1; tentatively, D is TRBD1 (5 bases). Germline V gene sequence: CDR1 SQVTM, CDR2 ANQGSEA. V lost 8 bases and J lost 4, with 11 bases in between. The CDR3 loop spans 11 amino acids. The CDR3 loop reads CSQGRGTEAFF. CDR3 in DNA: TGCAGCCAGGGACGAGGCACTGAAGCTTTCTTT.

This clone was seen more than once but under ten times. The J gene is TRBJ1-2, the V gene TRBV30; D call uncertain. V was pared by 0 bases and J by 8 bases, with 10 bases between. Germline lookup yields CDR1 GTSNPN and CDR2 SVGIG (reference sequence). The CDR3 covers 12 residues. The CDR3 loop reads CAWSVGWWGYTF. The DNA of the CDR3 is TGTGCCTGGAGTGTGGGGTGGTGGGGCTACACCTTC.

This clone has just a few counts. The CDR3 bases are TGTGCCAGCAGCACTTCCGGGACGCAAAGGGGCCTCCACTTT. Its protein product is CASSTSGTQRGLHF. This rearrangement joins TRBV9 to TRBJ1-6, with a tentative D call TRBD1 (5 bases). The CDR3 totals 14 residues. The V end was cut by 4 bases, the J end by 15 bases, with 20 bases between. Germline CDR1 SGDLS, CDR2 YYNGEE. Full variable domain (rest looked up from reference TRBV9 and TRBJ1-6): DSGVTQTPKHLITATGQRVTLRCSPRSGDLSVYWYQQSLDQGLQFLIQYYNGEERAKGNILERFSAQQFPDLHSELNLSSLELGDSALYFCASSTSGTQRGLHFGNGTRLTVT.

This clone has just a few counts. The CDR3 sequence: CASSPQAGSGANVLTF. The DNA for the CDR3 is TGCGCCAGCAGCCCGCAGGCGGGCTCTGGGGCCAACGTCCTGACTTTC. The chain uses TRBV5-1 and TRBJ2-6; perhaps TRBD2 as D (5 bases). Germline V lookup: CDR1 SGHRS, CDR2 YFSETQ. V was shortened by 4 bases and J by 0 bases, with 11 bases between the two germline ends. The CDR3 length is 16 residues.

The CDR3 spells CASTLLAGENNEQFF. The CDR3 nucleotides are TGTGCCAGCACCTTACTAGCGGGAGAGAACAATGAGCAGTTCTTC. The J gene is TRBJ2-1, the V gene TRBV6-5, with TRBD2 identical over 11 bases. Germline-derived CDR1 and CDR2 are MNHEY and SVGAGI. The CDR3 has 15 residues. Trimming at V came to 7 bases and at J to 5 bases, leaving 7 bases not matched to a gene.

This clone was picked up many times. This chain connects TRBV30 to TRBJ2-7; 9 nucleotides agree with TRBD1. The CDR3 runs to 14 residues. In germline, CDR1 is GTSNPN, CDR2 SVGIG (reference sequence). V shed 3 bases, J shed 5 bases, and the junction held 8 bases outside the gene matches. CDR3 residues: CAWSQIGTGNEQYF. CDR3 DNA: TGTGCCTGGAGCCAGATTGGGACAGGGAACGAGCAGTACTTC.

The sample holds a few counts of this clone. The V gene is TRBV6-6, the J gene TRBJ1-6, with D hard to call. Between the trimmed V and J ends, which lost 2 bases and 10 bases, there was a span of 12 bases. The CDR3 extends over 14 amino acids. CDR1 MNHNY and CDR2 SVGAGI come from the germline V gene (reference sequence). The CDR3 here is CASSYPQEGSPLHF. The CDR3 coding sequence is TGTGCCAGCAGTTACCCGCAGGAGGGATCACCCCTCCACTTT.

There are a few counts of this clone. The gene calls are TRBV30 and TRBJ1-2; 8 nucleotides match TRBD1. Germline V gene lookup returns CDR1 GTSNPN and CDR2 SVGIG (reference sequence). V was clipped by 4 bases and J by 4 bases; unmatched bases: 14. This CDR3 region has 16 residues. The CDR3 nucleotides are TGTGCCTGGACCCTCAGCGGGACAGGTGACTTCTATGGCTACACCTTC. This encodes CAWTLSGTGDFYGYTF.

This clone appeared a few times. The gene calls are TRBV7-3 and TRBJ1-5; 8 nucleotides match TRBD1. The CDR3 spans 15 residues. Germline-derived CDR1 and CDR2 are SGHTA and FQGTGA. Trimming cost V 0 bases and J 2 bases; bases outside gene matches: 0. CDR3: CASSLTGQGNQPQHF. As DNA, the CDR3 is TGTGCCAGCAGCTTAACGGGACAGGGCAATCAGCCCCAGCATTTT. Complete variable domain (other parts from reference TRBV7-3 and TRBJ1-5): GAGVSQTPSNKVTEKGKYVELRCDPISGHTALYWYRQSLGQGPEFLIYFQGTGAADDSGLPNDRFFAVRPEGSVSTLKIQRTERGDSAVYLCASSLTGQGNQPQHFGDGTRLSIL.

This clone was recorded a few times. The V gene is TRBV10-2, the J gene TRBJ1-1; D ambiguous. The CDR3 length is 14 residues. Germline values: CDR1 WSHSY, CDR2 SAAADI. V dropped 5 bases and J dropped 6 bases, with 16 bases sitting between them. This CDR3 is CASSMQTRLAEAFF. The CDR3 coding sequence is TGCGCCAGCAGTATGCAGACGCGGTTAGCTGAAGCTTTCTTT.